This entry lists 8 T cell receptor beta chains sequenced from one sample in a study of blood T cell repertoires in COVID-19. Sequencing was performed with immunoSEQ multiplex PCR; in TCRdb, only in-frame clones are kept and a portion is missing. The table records 250,000 to 300,000 clones, approximately 83% of them present only once. Sequenced sample: PBMCs or T cells enriched from blood (not recorded which). The receptors stem from a man aged 50 to 60 who had recovered from COVID-19.

This clone has a handful of counts. This chain links TRBV25-1 with TRBJ1-5; 7 bases are a match to TRBD1. Germline values: CDR1 MGHDK, CDR2 SYGVNS. The CDR3 runs 17 residues. V was clipped by 6 bases and J by 6 bases; unmatched bases: 17. CDR3 region: CASRPVLDRDNFQPQHF. CDR3 nucleotides: TGTGCCAGCAGACCGGTCTTAGACAGGGATAACTTTCAGCCCCAGCATTTT.

This sequence joins TRBV5-1 and TRBJ2-7, with a weak D call TRBD2 (6 bases). CDR1 is SGHRS, CDR2 YFSETQ, per germline. This CDR3 contains 15 residues. The V and J ends lost 0 bases and 4 bases respectively, with 14 bases between them. The CDR3: CASSLDGGPLYEQYF. In nucleotides, the CDR3 is TGCGCCAGCAGCTTGGACGGGGGTCCCTTGTACGAGCAGTACTTC.

This chain links TRBV19 with TRBJ1-1; possible D gene TRBD1, 5 bases. CDR3 length: 13 residues. Germline lookup yields CDR1 LNHDA and CDR2 SQIVND (reference sequence). V lost 7 bases, J lost 2 bases, and 11 bases lay in between. CDR3 coding DNA: TGTGCCAGTATTTGGGGCCCCAACACTGAAGCTTTCTTT. Amino acids: CASIWGPNTEAFF.

This chain connects TRBV10-3 to TRBJ1-1; no clear D. The CDR3 consists of 13 residues. V was shortened by 10 bases and J by 3 bases, with 15 bases between the two germline ends. CDR1 is ENHRY and CDR2 is SYGVKD in the germline V gene. CDR3 DNA sequence: TGTGCCACCGCGGGATCTGGGGACACTGAAGCTTTCTTT. It codes for CATAGSGDTEAFF.

This clone came up a few times. The gene calls are TRBV3-1 (or the pseudogene TRBV3-2) and TRBJ2-2; 13 bases are a match to TRBD2. V shed 4 bases and J 7 bases; nucleotides not matched to a gene: 12. The CDR3 is 18 amino acids. Germline loops: CDR1 LGHDT, CDR2 YNNKEL (reference sequence). The chain's CDR3 is CASSPTPLAGGLGGELFF. The DNA for the CDR3 is TGTGCCAGCAGCCCCACTCCACTAGCGGGGGGGCTAGGCGGGGAGCTGTTTTTT.

The genes are TRBV4-1 and TRBJ1-3; tentative D call: TRBD1 (5 bases). Germline loops: CDR1 MGHRA, CDR2 YSYEKL. The CDR3 runs to 19 residues. Trimming took 1 base from V and 0 from J, leaving 19 bases between them. The CDR3 protein is CASSQVGTLRQFSGNTIYF. In DNA form, the CDR3 reads TGCGCCAGCAGCCAAGTAGGGACTCTCCGACAATTCTCTGGAAACACCATATATTTT.

The chain is built from TRBV7-2 and TRBJ2-5, with TRBD2 matching over 10 bases. The CDR3 has 16 residues. V gave up 8 bases and J gave up 1 base; unmatched junction bases: 10. Per germline, CDR1 SGHTA and CDR2 FQGNSA. This CDR3 reads CASGFSGREGQETQYF. As DNA, the CDR3 is TGTGCCAGCGGTTTCAGCGGGAGGGAGGGCCAAGAGACCCAGTACTTC.

The chain links TRBV7-9 to TRBJ2-7; 11 nucleotides align to TRBD1. This CDR3 region has 14 residues. CDR1 and CDR2 from the germline V gene are SEHNR and FQNEAQ (reference sequence). With V trimmed by 8 bases and J by 4 bases, 7 bases remained unmatched. CDR3: CASGGQGDPYEQYF. Written as DNA, the CDR3 is TGTGCCAGCGGGGGACAGGGGGATCCATACGAGCAGTACTTC.